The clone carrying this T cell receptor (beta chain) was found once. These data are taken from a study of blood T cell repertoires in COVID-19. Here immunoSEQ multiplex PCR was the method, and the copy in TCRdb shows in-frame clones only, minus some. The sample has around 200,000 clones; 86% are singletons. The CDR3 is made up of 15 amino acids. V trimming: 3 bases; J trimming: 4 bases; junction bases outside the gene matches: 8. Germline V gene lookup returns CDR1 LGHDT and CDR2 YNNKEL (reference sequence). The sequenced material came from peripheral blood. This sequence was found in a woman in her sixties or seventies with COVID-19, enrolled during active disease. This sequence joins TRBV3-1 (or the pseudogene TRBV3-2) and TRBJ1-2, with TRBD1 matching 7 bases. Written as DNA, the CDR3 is TGTGCCAGCAGCCATAAAAGGACAGGTATCTATGGCTACACCTTC. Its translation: CASSHKRTGIYGYTF.